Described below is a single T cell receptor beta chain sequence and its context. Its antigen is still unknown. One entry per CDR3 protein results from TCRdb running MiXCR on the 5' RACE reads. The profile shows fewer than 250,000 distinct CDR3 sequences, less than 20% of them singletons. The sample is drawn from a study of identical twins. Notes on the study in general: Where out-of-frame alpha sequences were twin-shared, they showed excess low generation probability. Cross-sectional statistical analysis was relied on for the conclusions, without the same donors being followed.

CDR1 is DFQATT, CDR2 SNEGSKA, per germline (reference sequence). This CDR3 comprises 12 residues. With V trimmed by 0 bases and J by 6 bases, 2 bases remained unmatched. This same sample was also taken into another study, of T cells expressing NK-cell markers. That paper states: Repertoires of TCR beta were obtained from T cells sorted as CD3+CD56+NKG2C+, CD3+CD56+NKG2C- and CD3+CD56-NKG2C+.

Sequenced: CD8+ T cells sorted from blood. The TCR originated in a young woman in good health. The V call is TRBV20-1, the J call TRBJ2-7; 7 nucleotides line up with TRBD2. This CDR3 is CSARDGGVEQYF. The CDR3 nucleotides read TGCAGTGCTAGAGATGGGGGGGTCGAGCAGTACTTC.